These 29 T cell receptor beta chains were all obtained from the same sample, sequenced in a study of neurological immune-mediated disorders (dated by TCRdb to between 2018 and 2021). The receptor library was made with 5' RACE. The data were produced on an Illumina HiSeq 2500. TCRdb applied fastp at Q25 and MiXCR to the public reads, then kept only in-frame beta chains. Every distinct CDR3 protein forms one entry, paired with its most common genes and DNA. The sample profile shows 66,000 or so distinct CDR3 sequences; roughly 4.3% of them were found once. Of the sample, under 7.5% is held by the ten largest clones. The sample comprised PBMCs. The receptors derive from a young man with multiple sclerosis.

With respect to this clonotype: This may be a read error: a much more frequent sequence differs by one nucleotide. As DNA, the CDR3 is TGTGCCAGCAGGCTCACTGTGGGAGAGACCCAGTACTTC. Protein: CASRLTVGETQYF. J is TRBJ2-5 and V is TRBV7-9, with D hard to call. Trimming removed 6 bases at V and 4 bases at J, with 12 bases between. Germline lookup yields CDR1 SEHNR and CDR2 FQNEAQ (reference sequence). The CDR3 extends over 13 amino acids.

This clonotype was seen ten or more times. The genes are TRBV12-3 or TRBV12-4 and TRBJ2-5, with a weak D call TRBD2 (5 bases). V was trimmed by 3 bases and J by 5 bases, leaving 13 bases between them. This CDR3 is built from 14 residues. The CDR3 bases are TGTGCCAGCAGTTTTTTGGCGGGTTCGGAGACCCAGTACTTC. Its translation: CASSFLAGSETQYF.

This clonotype was seen at least ten times. The chain links TRBV6-6 to TRBJ2-3; TRBD2 is a possible D gene (6 bases). Germline CDR1 is MNHNY and CDR2 is SVGAGI (reference sequence). Trimming removed 4 bases at V and 1 base at J, with 9 bases between. This CDR3 has 14 residues. The CDR3 coding sequence is TGTGCCAGCAGTTTTCCGGGGGGCACAGATACGCAGTATTTT. The encoded protein is CASSFPGGTDTQYF.

By sample fraction, this clonotype is medium-sized. The chain carries TRBV20-1 and TRBJ2-4; TRBD2 matches at 9 bases. Germline trimming cut 0 bases from V and 6 bases from J; bases unmatched to any gene: 6. This CDR3 has 15 residues. CDR1 and CDR2 (germline): DFQATT, SNEGSKA (reference sequence). In DNA, the CDR3 is TGCAGTGCTAGAGACCCGCTAGCGGGGCTAAACATTCAGTACTTC. Its translation: CSARDPLAGLNIQYF.

The table lists this clonotype with many counts. This chain uses TRBV7-9 with TRBJ1-6; unclear D gene. The CDR3 spans 15 residues. Trimming took off 1 base at V and 6 bases at J, with 10 bases between the two ends. Germline V lookup: CDR1 SEHNR, CDR2 FQNEAQ (reference sequence). The CDR3 sequence is CASSLEGWGNSPLHF. In DNA form, the CDR3 reads TGTGCCAGCAGCTTAGAAGGATGGGGTAATTCACCCCTCCACTTT.

This clonotype was recorded many times. This rearrangement joins TRBV21-1 to TRBJ2-7. TRBV21-1 represents a pseudogene. The CDR3 loop spans 13 amino acids. Written as DNA, the CDR3 is TGTGCCAGCAGCAACCGAACCCATTACGAGCAGTACGTC. This encodes CASSNRTHYEQYV.

In its sample, this clonotype was seen many times. The V and J genes are TRBV6-4 and TRBJ2-3, with D uncertain. Per the germline V gene, CDR1 is MRHNA and CDR2 is SNTAGT. V gave up 5 bases and J gave up 1 base, with 7 bases separating them. The CDR3 is 13 residues long. The CDR3 region is CASSNRGTDTQYF. The CDR3 coding sequence is TGTGCCAGCAGTAATCGGGGCACAGATACGCAGTATTTT.

A remark on this clonotype: A much bigger clone sits one base away, suggesting this may be a read error. J is TRBJ1-5 and V is TRBV24-1, with D hard to call. Germline CDR1 and CDR2: KGHDR and SFDVKD. The CDR3 has 13 residues. CDR3 loop: CATSVKGNQPQNF. The CDR3 nucleotides read TGTGCCACCAGTGTCAAGGGCAATCAGCCCCAGAATTTT.

This clonotype was counted at least ten times. This chain joins TRBV6-6 and TRBJ1-2; D possibly corresponds to TRBD1 (5 bases). The CDR3 totals 15 residues. Germline CDR1 reads MNHNY; CDR2 reads SVGAGI (reference sequence). V lost 2 bases to trimming and J lost 6 bases, with 16 bases between them. DNA of the CDR3: TGTGCCAGCAGTTACGGCGGAGGTGAAGGGGATGGCTACACCTTC. Its translation is CASSYGGGEGDGYTF.

The chain is built from TRBV20-1 and TRBJ2-1; maybe TRBD1 (5 bases). CDR3 length: 14 amino acids. Trimming took off 1 base at V and 2 bases at J, with 9 bases between the two ends. Germline V gene sequence: CDR1 DFQATT, CDR2 SNEGSKA (reference sequence). The CDR3: CSARVRGTYNEQFF. The DNA for the CDR3 is TGCAGTGCTAGAGTTAGGGGCACCTACAATGAGCAGTTCTTC.

This clonotype has a count of ten or more. CDR3 DNA sequence: TGTGCCAGCAGCTTGACGGCGGGGGGAGGCACCGGGGAGCTGTTTTTT. Translation gives CASSLTAGGGTGELFF. The chain recombines TRBV5-5 with TRBJ2-2, with TRBD2 matching 8 bases. The CDR3 is 16 amino acids. In germline, CDR1 is SGHKS, CDR2 YYEKEE (reference sequence). V shed 1 base, J shed 4 bases, and the junction held 6 bases outside the gene matches. The variable domain in full, with the rest retrieved from reference TRBV5-5 and TRBJ2-2, is DAGVTQSPTHLIKTRGQQVTLRCSPISGHKSVSWYQQVLGQGPQFIFQYYEKEERGRGNFPDRFSARQFPNYSSELNVNALLLGDSALYLCASSLTAGGGTGELFFGEGSRLTVL.

This clonotype has ten or more counts. The CDR3 DNA sequence: TGTGCCAGCTCACCACCGGACGGGTCCAATGAGCAGTTCTTC. Its translation is CASSPPDGSNEQFF. The genes are TRBV18 and TRBJ2-1, with no clear D. With 0 bases removed from V and 6 bases from J, the gap between germline ends came to 9 bases. Germline V gene lookup returns CDR1 KGHSH and CDR2 LQKENI. CDR3 size: 14 residues.

The chain links TRBV10-3 to TRBJ1-2; D is perhaps TRBD1 (5 bases). V gave up 4 bases and J gave up 8 bases, with 11 bases separating them. The CDR3 extends over 12 amino acids. Germline V gene data show CDR1 as ENHRY and CDR2 as SYGVKD. This CDR3 is CAISVTGDGYTF. The DNA for the CDR3 is TGTGCCATCAGTGTAACCGGGGACGGCTACACCTTC.

This clonotype occurred many times. This sequence joins TRBV4-1 and TRBJ2-1; unclear D gene. The germline V gene encodes CDR1 MGHRA and CDR2 YSYEKL. This CDR3 contains 15 residues. Trimming took off 5 bases at V and 5 bases at J, with 16 bases between the two ends. The CDR3 loop is CASSFRLLTHNEQFF. The CDR3 nucleotides are TGCGCCAGCAGCTTCCGTTTATTAACCCACAATGAGCAGTTCTTC.

This clonotype came up many times. The rearrangement joins TRBV10-3 to TRBJ1-1; D ambiguous. Looked up from germline, CDR1 is ENHRY and CDR2 is SYGVKD. V dropped 0 bases and J dropped 1 base, with 3 bases sitting between them. CDR3 size: 13 residues. CDR3 amino acids: CAISESTNTEAFF. The CDR3 DNA reads as TGTGCCATCAGTGAGTCGACGAACACTGAAGCTTTCTTT.

This CDR3 reads CASSMRQGLSNTEAFF. Written as DNA, the CDR3 is TGTGCCAGCAGCATGAGACAGGGCTTGTCCAACACTGAAGCTTTCTTT. The J gene is TRBJ1-1, the V gene TRBV7-9, with TRBD1 identical over 7 bases. The V segment lost 5 bases and the J segment 2 bases; nucleotides outside the gene matches: 11. The CDR3 contains 16 residues. Germline CDR1 and CDR2: SEHNR and FQNEAQ (reference sequence).

Remarks on this clonotype: One end of the junction fails to match germline, which may point to a read error. V usage is TRBV6-5 and J usage is TRBJ1-5, with a tentative D call TRBD1 (5 bases). The CDR3 is 14 residues long. CDR1 and CDR2 (germline): MNHEY, SVGAGI. The CDR3 nucleotides are TGTGCCAGCAGTTATGGGACGGTTGGTCAGCCCCAGAATTTT. This gives the protein CASSYGTVGQPQNF.

This clonotype occurred many times. The chain has TRBV18 and TRBJ1-2; D remains unclear. V was pared by 4 bases and J by 12 bases, with 21 bases between. Looked up from germline, CDR1 is KGHSH and CDR2 is LQKENI. The CDR3 contains 14 residues. The CDR3 bases are TGTGCCAGCTCACTCATGACAATTTCTGTGACCCACACCTTC. Translating gives CASSLMTISVTHTF.

In its sample, this clonotype was seen many times. V gene TRBV9 combines with J gene TRBJ2-3; a possible D gene is TRBD1 (7 bases). The V gene's germline CDR1 is SGDLS and CDR2 YYNGEE. This CDR3 has 15 residues. The V gene lost 4 bases and the J gene lost 4 bases, with 16 bases spanning the gap. CDR3 in amino acids: CASSPQGGLADTQYF. The CDR3 coding sequence is TGTGCCAGCAGCCCTCAGGGGGGCCTCGCAGATACGCAGTATTTT.

This clonotype was counted ten times or more. This rearrangement joins TRBV10-2 to TRBJ1-2, with TRBD1 matching 9 bases. The germline gives CDR1 WSHSY, CDR2 SAAADI. The trim removed 8 bases at V and 4 bases at J, leaving 14 bases unmatched. CDR3 size: 16 residues. CDR3 DNA sequence: TGCGCCAGCGTAAAGGGACAGGGCTTAACTAGCTATGGCTACACCTTC. The encoded protein is CASVKGQGLTSYGYTF.

This clonotype has ten or more counts. The chain uses TRBV5-1 and TRBJ2-1; D call uncertain. V was pared by 0 bases and J by 3 bases, with 4 bases between. The CDR3 consists of 13 residues. In germline, CDR1 is SGHRS, CDR2 YFSETQ. Here the CDR3 DNA reads TGCGCCAGCAGCTTGGATAGCTACAATGAGCAGTTCTTC. The encoded protein is CASSLDSYNEQFF.

This clonotype was detected a few times. V and J are TRBV29-1 and TRBJ1-1; possibly TRBD1 for D (5 bases). V was trimmed by 5 bases and J by 0 bases, leaving 19 bases between them. Germline V gives CDR1 SQVTM, CDR2 ANQGSEA. The length of the CDR3 is 16 residues. As DNA, the CDR3 is TGCAGCGTTCCCGGGACGGCCGTCGAAATGAACACTGAAGCTTTCTTT. The encoded protein is CSVPGTAVEMNTEAFF.

The chain joins TRBV18 to TRBJ1-2, with D hard to call. V was shortened by 2 bases and J by 7 bases, with 14 bases between the two germline ends. Germline CDR1 KGHSH, CDR2 LQKENI. CDR3 length equals 14 residues. CDR3 nucleotide sequence: TGTGCCAGCTCACCAGGAGGCCTGGCTGGTGGCTACACCTTC. Translated: CASSPGGLAGGYTF.

This clonotype was detected ten times or more. The CDR3 bases are TGTGCCAGCAGATCCTCCAGGGGCAACTACGAGCAGTACTTC. Translated: CASRSSRGNYEQYF. This rearrangement joins TRBV14 to TRBJ2-7, with TRBD1 as a possible D gene (6 bases). Germline V gene lookup returns CDR1 SGHDN and CDR2 FVKESK. The CDR3 length is 14 residues. Trimming stripped 6 bases from V and 3 bases from J, with 15 bases between.

The CDR3 is CASSPTPSAEAFF. Written as DNA, the CDR3 is TGTGCCAGCAGCCCCACTCCGAGCGCTGAAGCTTTCTTT. The rearrangement uses TRBV7-8 and TRBJ1-1, with D hard to call. Germline CDR1 and CDR2: SGHVS and FQNEAQ. The V end was cut by 5 bases, the J end by 6 bases, with 13 bases between. This CDR3 spans 13 amino acids.

This clonotype was counted at least ten times. The V gene is TRBV6-1, the J gene TRBJ2-7; TRBD1 agrees at 9 bases. The CDR3 extends over 14 amino acids. With 9 bases clipped from V and 6 bases from J, the junction kept 12 bases outside the gene matches. Looked up from germline, CDR1 is MNHNS and CDR2 is SASEGT. The CDR3 DNA sequence: TGTGCCAGTCTCCCCGGGACAGGGTACTCCGAGCAGTACTTC. This translates into CASLPGTGYSEQYF.

The chain links TRBV12-3 or TRBV12-4 to TRBJ1-2, with D tentatively TRBD1 (5 bases). V gave up 7 bases and J gave up 2 bases, with 11 bases separating them. The CDR3 totals 13 residues. The CDR3 is CASTSWGNYGYTF. As DNA, the CDR3 is TGTGCCAGCACGTCATGGGGGAACTATGGCTACACCTTC.

This clonotype showed up many times. The chain combines TRBV20-1 with TRBJ2-7, with D perhaps TRBD1 (6 bases). Germline V gene lookup returns CDR1 DFQATT and CDR2 SNEGSKA (reference sequence). This CDR3 region has 13 residues. V was clipped by 6 bases and J by 7 bases, with 19 bases between them. The CDR3 DNA reads as TGCAGTGCCGGACAGTCCCTCAGGGGAGAGCAGTACTTC. Its translation: CSAGQSLRGEQYF.

This chain connects TRBV5-1 to TRBJ1-4, with D possibly matching TRBD1 (5 bases). Trimming took 0 bases from V and 7 from J, leaving 10 bases between them. Germline V CDR1 and CDR2: SGHRS, YFSETQ. The CDR3 is made up of 14 amino acids. The CDR3 DNA sequence: TGCGCCAGCAGCTTGGCACTAAGGGGTGAAAAACTGTTTTTT. It is translated as CASSLALRGEKLFF.